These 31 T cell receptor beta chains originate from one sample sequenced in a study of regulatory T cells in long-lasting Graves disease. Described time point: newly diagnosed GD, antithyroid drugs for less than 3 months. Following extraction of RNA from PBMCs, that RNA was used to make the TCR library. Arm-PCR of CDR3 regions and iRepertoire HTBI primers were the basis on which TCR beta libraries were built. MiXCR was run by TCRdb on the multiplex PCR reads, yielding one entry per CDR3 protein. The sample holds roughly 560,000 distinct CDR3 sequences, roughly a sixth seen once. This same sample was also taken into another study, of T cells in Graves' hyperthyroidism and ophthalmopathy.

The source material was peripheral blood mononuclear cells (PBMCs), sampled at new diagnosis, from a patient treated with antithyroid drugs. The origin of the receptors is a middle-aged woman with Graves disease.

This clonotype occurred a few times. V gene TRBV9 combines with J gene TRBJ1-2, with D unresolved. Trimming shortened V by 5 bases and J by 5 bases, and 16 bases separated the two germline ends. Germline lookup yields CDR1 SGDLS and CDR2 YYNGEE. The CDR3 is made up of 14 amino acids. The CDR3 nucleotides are TGTGCCAGCAGTGGGTGGGGATTATGGTATGGCTACACCTTC. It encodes CASSGWGLWYGYTF.

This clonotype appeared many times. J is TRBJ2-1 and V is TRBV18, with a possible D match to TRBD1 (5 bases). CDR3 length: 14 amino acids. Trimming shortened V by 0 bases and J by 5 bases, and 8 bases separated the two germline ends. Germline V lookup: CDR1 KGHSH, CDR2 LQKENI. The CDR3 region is CASSPPSRDNEQFF. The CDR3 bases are TGTGCCAGCTCACCACCGTCCAGGGACAATGAGCAGTTCTTC.

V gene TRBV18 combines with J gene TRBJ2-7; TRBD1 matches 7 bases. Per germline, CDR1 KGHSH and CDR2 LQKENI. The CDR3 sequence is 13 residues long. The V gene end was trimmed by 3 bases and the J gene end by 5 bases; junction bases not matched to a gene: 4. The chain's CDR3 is CASSPTGTHEQYF. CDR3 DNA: TGTGCCAGCTCACCGACAGGGACCCACGAGCAGTACTTC.

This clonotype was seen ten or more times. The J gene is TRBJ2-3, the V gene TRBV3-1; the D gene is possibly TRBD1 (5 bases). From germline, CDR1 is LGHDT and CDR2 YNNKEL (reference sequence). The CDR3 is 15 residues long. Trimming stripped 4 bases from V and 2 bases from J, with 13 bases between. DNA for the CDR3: TGTGCCAGCAGCCTGCTTTCGACAGACACAGATACGCAGTATTTT. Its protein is CASSLLSTDTDTQYF.

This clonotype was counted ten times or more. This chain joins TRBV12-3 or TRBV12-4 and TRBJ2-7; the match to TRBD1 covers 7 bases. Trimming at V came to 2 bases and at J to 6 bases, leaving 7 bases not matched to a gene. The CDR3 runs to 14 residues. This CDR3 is CASSLTDRSGEQYF. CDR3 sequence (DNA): TGTGCCAGCAGTTTAACGGACAGGTCTGGCGAGCAGTACTTC.

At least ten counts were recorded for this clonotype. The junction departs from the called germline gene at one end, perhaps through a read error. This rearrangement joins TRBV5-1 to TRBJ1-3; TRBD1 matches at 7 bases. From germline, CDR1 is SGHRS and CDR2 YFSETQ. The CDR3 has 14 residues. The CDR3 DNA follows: TGTGCCAGCAGCTCTGACAGGGCTGGAAACACCATATATTTT. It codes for CASSSDRAGNTIYF.

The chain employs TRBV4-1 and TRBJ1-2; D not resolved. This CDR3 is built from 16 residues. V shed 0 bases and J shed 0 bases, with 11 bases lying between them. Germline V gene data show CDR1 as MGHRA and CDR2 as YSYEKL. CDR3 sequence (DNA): TGCGCCAGCAGCCAAGATATCGGTGTATCTAACTATGGCTACACCTTC. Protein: CASSQDIGVSNYGYTF.

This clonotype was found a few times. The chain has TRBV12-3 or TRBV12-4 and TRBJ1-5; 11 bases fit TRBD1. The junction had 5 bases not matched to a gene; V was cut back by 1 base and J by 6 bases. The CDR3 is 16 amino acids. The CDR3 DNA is TGTGCCAGCAGTTTAGTCGGGACAGGGGGTAGTCAGCCCCAGCATTTT. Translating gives CASSLVGTGGSQPQHF.

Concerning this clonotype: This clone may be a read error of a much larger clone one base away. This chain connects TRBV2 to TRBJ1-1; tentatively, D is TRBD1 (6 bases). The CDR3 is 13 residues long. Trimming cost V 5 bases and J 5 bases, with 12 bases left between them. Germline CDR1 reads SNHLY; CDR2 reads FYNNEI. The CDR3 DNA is TGTGCCAGCAGTCGAACAGGGATTACTGAAGCTTTCTTT. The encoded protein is CASSRTGITEAFF. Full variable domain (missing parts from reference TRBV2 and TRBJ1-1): EPEVTQTPSHQVTQMGQEVILRCVPISNHLYFYWYRQILGQKVEFLVSFYNNEISEKSEIFDDQFSVERPDGSNFTLKIRSTKLEDSAMYFCASSRTGITEAFFGQGTRLTVV.

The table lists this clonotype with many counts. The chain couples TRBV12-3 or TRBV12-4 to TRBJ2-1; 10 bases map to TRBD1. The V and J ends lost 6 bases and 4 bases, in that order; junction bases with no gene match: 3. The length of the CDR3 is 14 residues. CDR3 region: CASRGTGEYNEQFF. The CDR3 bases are TGTGCCAGCAGAGGGACAGGGGAATACAATGAGCAGTTCTTC.

CDR3 bases: TGCGCCAGCAGCCAAGAATCGACAGGCCTTAATAATTCACCCCTCCACTTT. It codes for CASSQESTGLNNSPLHF. The genes are TRBV4-1 and TRBJ1-6, with D perhaps matching TRBD1 (6 bases). V gave up 0 bases and J gave up 5 bases, with 14 bases separating them. Per the germline V gene, CDR1 is MGHRA and CDR2 is YSYEKL. This CDR3 has 17 residues.

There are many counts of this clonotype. CDR3 loop: CASSQAGVTDTQYF. CDR3 sequence (DNA): TGTGCCAGCAGCCAAGCGGGGGTCACAGATACGCAGTATTTT. The chain employs TRBV3-1 and TRBJ2-3; D possibly corresponds to TRBD2 (6 bases). CDR3 length: 14 residues. CDR1 and CDR2 from the germline V gene are LGHDT and YNNKEL (reference sequence). The V gene lost 1 base and the J gene lost 2 bases, with 7 bases spanning the gap.

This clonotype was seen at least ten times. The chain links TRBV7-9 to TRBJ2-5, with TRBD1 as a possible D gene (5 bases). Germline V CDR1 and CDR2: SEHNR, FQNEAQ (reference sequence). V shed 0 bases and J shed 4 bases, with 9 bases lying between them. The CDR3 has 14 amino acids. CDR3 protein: CASSLARDGETQYF. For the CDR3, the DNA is TGTGCCAGCAGCTTAGCCAGGGATGGAGAGACCCAGTACTTC. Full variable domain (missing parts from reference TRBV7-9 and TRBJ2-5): DTGVSQNPRHKITKRGQNVTFRCDPISEHNRLYWYRQTLGQGPEFLTYFQNEAQLEKSRLLSDRFSAERPKGSFSTLEIQRTEQGDSAMYLCASSLARDGETQYFGPGTRLLVL.

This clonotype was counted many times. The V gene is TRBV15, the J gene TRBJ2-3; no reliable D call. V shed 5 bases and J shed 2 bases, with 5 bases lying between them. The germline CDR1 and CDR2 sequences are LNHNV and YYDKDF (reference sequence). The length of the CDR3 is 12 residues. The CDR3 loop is CATSPNTDTQYF. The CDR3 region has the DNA TGTGCCACCAGCCCGAACACAGATACGCAGTATTTT.

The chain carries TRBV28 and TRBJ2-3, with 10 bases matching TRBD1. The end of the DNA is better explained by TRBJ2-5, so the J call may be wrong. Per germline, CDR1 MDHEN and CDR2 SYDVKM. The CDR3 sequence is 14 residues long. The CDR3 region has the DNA TGTGCCAGTTCCCGGGACAGGGGTTTTGGGACCCAGTACTTC. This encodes CASSRDRGFGTQYF.

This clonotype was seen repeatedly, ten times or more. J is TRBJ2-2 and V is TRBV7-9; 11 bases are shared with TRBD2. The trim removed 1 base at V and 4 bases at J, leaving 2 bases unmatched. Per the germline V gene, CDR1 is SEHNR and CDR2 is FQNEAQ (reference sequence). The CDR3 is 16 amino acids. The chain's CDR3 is CASSLGLAGPTGELFF. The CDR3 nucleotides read TGTGCCAGCAGCTTAGGACTAGCGGGGCCCACCGGGGAGCTGTTTTTT.

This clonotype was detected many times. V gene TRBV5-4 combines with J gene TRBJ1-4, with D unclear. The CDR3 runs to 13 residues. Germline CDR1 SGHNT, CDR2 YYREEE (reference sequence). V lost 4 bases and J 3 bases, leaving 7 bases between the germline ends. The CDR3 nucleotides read TGTGCCAGCAGCCCCGGACCTAATGAAAAACTGTTTTTT. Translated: CASSPGPNEKLFF.

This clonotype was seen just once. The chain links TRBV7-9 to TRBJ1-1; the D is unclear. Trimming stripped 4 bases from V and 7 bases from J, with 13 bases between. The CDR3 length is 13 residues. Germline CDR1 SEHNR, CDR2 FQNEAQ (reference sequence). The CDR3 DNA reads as TGTGCCAGCAGCTCCCGGGCCTCGTTTGAAGCTTTCTTT. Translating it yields CASSSRASFEAFF.

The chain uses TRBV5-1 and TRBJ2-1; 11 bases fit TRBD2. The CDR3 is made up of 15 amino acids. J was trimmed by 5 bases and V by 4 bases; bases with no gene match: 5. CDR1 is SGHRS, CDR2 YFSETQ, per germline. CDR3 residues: CASSASSGGHNEQFF. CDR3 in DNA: TGCGCCAGCAGCGCTTCTAGCGGGGGGCACAATGAGCAGTTCTTC.

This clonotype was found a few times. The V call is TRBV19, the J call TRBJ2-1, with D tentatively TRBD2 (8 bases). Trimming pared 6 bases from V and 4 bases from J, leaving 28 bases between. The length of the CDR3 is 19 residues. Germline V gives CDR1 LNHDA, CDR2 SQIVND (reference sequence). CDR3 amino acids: CASRRAGGSGGGSYNEQFF. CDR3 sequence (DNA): TGTGCCAGTAGAAGGGCAGGGGGAAGTGGCGGGGGGTCATACAATGAGCAGTTCTTC.

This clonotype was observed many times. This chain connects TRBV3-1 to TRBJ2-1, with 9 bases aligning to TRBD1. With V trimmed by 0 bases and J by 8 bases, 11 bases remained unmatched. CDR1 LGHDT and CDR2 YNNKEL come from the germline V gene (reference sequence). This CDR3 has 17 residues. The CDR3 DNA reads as TGTGCCAGCAGCCAAGATAAGACAGGGGGAATGGTCGATGAGCAGTTCTTC. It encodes CASSQDKTGGMVDEQFF.

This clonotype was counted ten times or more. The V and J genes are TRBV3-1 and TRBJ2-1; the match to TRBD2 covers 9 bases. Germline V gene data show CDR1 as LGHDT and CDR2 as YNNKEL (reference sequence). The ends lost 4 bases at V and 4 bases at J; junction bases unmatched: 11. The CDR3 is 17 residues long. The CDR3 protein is CASSRSGRGGGYNEQFF. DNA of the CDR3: TGTGCCAGCAGCCGTTCGGGCCGCGGGGGGGGTTACAATGAGCAGTTCTTC.

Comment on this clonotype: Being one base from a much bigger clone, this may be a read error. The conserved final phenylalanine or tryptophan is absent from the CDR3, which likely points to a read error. Here the CDR3 reads CASSSRIGPEPYEQYL. CDR3 DNA sequence: TGTGCCAGCAGCTCCCGTATCGGTCCTGAACCCTACGAGCAGTACCTC. The rearrangement links TRBV7-9 to TRBJ2-7, with D unclear. Trimming shortened V by 4 bases and J by 2 bases, and 18 bases separated the two germline ends. This CDR3 spans 16 amino acids. Per germline, CDR1 SEHNR and CDR2 FQNEAQ (reference sequence).

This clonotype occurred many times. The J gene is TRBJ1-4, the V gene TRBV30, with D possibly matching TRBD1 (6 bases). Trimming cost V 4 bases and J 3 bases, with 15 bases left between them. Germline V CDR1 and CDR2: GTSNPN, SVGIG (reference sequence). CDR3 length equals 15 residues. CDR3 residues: CAWTQNRAANEKLFF. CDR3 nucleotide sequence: TGTGCCTGGACCCAAAACAGGGCGGCTAATGAAAAACTGTTTTTT.

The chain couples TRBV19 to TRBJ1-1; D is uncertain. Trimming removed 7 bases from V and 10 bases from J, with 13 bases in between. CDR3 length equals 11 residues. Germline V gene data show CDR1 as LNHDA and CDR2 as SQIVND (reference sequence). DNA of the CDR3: TGTGCCAGTACCCCTCGCGGTACAGCTTTCTTT. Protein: CASTPRGTAFF.

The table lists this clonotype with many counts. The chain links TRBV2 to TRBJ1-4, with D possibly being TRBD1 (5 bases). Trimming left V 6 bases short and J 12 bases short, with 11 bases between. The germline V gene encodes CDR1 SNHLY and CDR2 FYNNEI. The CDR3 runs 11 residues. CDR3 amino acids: CASRRGKELFF. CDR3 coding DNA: TGTGCCAGCAGACGGGGGAAGGAACTGTTTTTT.

CDR3 sequence reads: CASSLSQAGELFF. The DNA for the CDR3 is TGTGCCAGCAGCTTATCGCAGGCCGGGGAGCTGTTTTTT. V and J are TRBV7-9 and TRBJ2-2; D unclear. The CDR3 has 13 residues. The V end was cut by 2 bases, the J end by 6 bases, with 7 bases between. CDR1 is SEHNR, CDR2 FQNEAQ, per germline (reference sequence).

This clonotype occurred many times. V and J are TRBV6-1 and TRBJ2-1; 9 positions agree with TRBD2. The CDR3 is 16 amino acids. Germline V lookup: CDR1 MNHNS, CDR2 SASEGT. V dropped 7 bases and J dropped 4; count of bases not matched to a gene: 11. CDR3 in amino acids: CASTQTSAGGYNEQFF. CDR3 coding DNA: TGTGCCAGCACCCAGACTTCGGCGGGGGGGTACAATGAGCAGTTCTTC.

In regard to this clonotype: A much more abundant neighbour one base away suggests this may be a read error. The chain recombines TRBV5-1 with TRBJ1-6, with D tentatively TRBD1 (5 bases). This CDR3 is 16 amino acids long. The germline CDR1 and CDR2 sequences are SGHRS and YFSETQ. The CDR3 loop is CARRLQVEGRYSPLHF. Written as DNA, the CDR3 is TGCGCCCGCAGGTTACAGGTCGAGGGTCGGTATTCACCCCTCCACTTT. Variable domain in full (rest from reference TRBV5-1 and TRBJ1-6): KAGVTQTPRYLIKTRGQQVTLSCSPISGHRSVSWYQQTPGQGLQFLFEYFSETQRNKGNFPGRFSGRQFSNSRSEMNVSTLELGDSALYLCARRLQVEGRYSPLHFGNGTRLTVT.

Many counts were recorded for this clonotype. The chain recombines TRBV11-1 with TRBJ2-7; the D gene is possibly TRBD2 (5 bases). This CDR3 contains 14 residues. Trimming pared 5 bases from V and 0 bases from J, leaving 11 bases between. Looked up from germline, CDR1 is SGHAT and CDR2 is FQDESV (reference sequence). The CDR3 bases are TGTGCCAGCAGCCCCCGGGGATTCTCCTACGAGCAGTACTTC. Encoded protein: CASSPRGFSYEQYF.

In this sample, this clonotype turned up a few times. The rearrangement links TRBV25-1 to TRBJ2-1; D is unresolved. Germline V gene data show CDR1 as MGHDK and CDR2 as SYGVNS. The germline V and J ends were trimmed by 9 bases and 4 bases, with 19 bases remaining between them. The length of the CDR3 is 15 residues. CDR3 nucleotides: TGTGCCAGGGTAGGAAGAGACCCATTTTACAATGAGCAGTTCTTC. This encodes CARVGRDPFYNEQFF.